This T cell receptor beta chain was captured in a study of blood T cell repertoires in COVID-19. Overall study context: The study drew acute and convalescent COVID-19 samples from the United States, Italy and Spain. In each case, the material was cDNA or gDNA derived from T cells, B-cell-depleted T cells, or PBMCs.

Germline V CDR1 and CDR2: SNHLY, FYNNEI. V shed 5 bases, J shed 2 bases, and the junction held 3 bases outside the gene matches. The CDR3 contains 15 residues. The Seattle patients joined while their infection was active and were tracked longitudinally afterward. Profiling relied on immunoSEQ multiplex PCR, and the TCRdb table lists in-frame clones only, not all of them. The data contain 150,000 to 200,000 clones, roughly 84% of them singletons. What was sequenced was peripheral blood. V is TRBV2 and J is TRBJ1-4; 9 bases align to TRBD1. The receptor was derived from a woman between 65 and 79 years old with COVID-19, enrolled during active disease. For the CDR3, the DNA is TGTGCCAGCAGTCCCGGGACAGGGACTAATGAAAAACTGTTTTTT. It encodes CASSPGTGTNEKLFF.